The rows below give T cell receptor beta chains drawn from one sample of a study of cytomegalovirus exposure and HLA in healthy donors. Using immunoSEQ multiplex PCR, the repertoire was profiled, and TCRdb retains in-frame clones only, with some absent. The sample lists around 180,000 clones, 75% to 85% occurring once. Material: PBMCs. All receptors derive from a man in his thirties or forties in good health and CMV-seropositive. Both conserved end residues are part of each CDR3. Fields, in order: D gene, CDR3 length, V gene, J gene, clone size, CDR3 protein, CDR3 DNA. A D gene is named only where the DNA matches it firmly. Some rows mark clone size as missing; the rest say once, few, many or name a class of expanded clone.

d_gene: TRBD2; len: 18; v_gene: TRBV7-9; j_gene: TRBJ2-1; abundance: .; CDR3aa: CSSSLANLAGESYNEQFF; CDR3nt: TGTTCCAGCAGCTTAGCGAACCTAGCGGGAGAGTCCTACAATGAGCAGTTCTTC
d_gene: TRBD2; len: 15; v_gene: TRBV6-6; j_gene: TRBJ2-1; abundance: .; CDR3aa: CASSYSGGVYNEQFF; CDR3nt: TGTGCCAGCAGTTACTCGGGGGGGGTCTACAATGAGCAGTTCTTC
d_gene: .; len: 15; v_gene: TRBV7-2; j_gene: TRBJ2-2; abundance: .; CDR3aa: CASSLYGVNTGELFF; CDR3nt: TGTGCCAGCAGCTTATATGGAGTTAACACCGGGGAGCTGTTTTTT
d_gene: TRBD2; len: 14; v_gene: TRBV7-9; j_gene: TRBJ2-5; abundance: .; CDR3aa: CASSFGGGIETQYF; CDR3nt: TGTGCCAGCAGCTTTGGCGGGGGGATAGAGACCCAGTACTTC
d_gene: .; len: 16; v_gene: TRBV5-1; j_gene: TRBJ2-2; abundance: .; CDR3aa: CASSLKGATNTGELFF; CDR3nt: TGCGCCAGCAGCTTGAAAGGGGCGACAAACACCGGGGAGCTGTTTTTT
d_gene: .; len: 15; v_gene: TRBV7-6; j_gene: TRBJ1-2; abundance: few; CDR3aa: CASSPPGHPSRGYTF; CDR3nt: TGTGCCAGCAGTCCACCGGGACACCCCTCAAGGGGCTACACCTTC
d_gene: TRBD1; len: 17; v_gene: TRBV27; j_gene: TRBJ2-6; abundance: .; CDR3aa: CASSSGQGGIGANVLTF; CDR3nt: TGTGCCAGCAGTTCAGGACAGGGGGGAATCGGGGCCAACGTCCTGACTTTC
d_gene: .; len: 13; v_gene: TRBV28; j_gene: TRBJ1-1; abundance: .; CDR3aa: CASSYRTGGTAFF; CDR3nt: TGTGCCAGCAGTTACCGAACGGGGGGCACGGCTTTCTTT
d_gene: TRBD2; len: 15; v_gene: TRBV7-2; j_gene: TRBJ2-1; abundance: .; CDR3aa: CASSRTSGRAFSQFF; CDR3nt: TGTGCCAGCAGCCGGACTAGCGGGAGGGCCTTTTCGCAGTTCTTC
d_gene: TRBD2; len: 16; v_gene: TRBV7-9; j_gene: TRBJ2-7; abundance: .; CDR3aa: CSSSLDTSGRFYEQYF; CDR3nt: TGTTCCAGCAGCTTAGATACTAGCGGGAGGTTCTACGAGCAGTACTTC
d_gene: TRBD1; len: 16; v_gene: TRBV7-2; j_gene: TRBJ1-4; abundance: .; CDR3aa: CASSSLPGQRNEKLFF; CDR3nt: TGTGCCAGCAGCTCACTACCGGGACAGAGGAATGAAAAACTGTTTTTT
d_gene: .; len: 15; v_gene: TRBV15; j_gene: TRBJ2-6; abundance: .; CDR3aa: CATSRDRGGANVLTF; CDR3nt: TGTGCCACCAGCAGAGACAGGGGAGGGGCCAACGTCCTGACTTTC
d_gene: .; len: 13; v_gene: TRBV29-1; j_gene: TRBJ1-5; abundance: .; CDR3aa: CSVTQGSNQPQHF; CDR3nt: TGCAGCGTGACTCAGGGTAGCAATCAGCCCCAGCATTTT
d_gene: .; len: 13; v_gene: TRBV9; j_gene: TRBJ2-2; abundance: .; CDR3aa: CASSVGIAGELFF; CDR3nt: TGTGCCAGCAGCGTAGGTATCGCCGGGGAGCTGTTTTTT
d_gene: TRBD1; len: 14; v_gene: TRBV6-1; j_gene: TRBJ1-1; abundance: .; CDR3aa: CASSVRQGNTEAFF; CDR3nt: TGTGCCAGCAGTGTTCGACAGGGGAACACTGAAGCTTTCTTT
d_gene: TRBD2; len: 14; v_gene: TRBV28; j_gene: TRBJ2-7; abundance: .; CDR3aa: CASSPLAGEGEQYF; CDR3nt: TGTGCCAGCAGTCCCCTCGCGGGAGAAGGCGAGCAGTACTTC
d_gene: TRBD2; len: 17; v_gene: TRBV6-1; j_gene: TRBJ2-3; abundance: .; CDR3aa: CASSDLLRGGAKDTQYF; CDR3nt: TGTGCCAGCAGTGACCTCCTTCGCGGGGGGGCCAAAGATACGCAGTATTTT
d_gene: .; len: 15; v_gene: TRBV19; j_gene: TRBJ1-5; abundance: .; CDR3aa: CASSILGVRELPQHF; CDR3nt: TGTGCCAGTAGTATATTAGGAGTCCGGGAGTTGCCCCAGCATTTT
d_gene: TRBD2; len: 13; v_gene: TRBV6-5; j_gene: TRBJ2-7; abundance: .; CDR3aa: CASSPRGGGEQYF; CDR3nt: TGTGCCAGCAGCCCGCGGGGGGGTGGCGAGCAGTACTTC
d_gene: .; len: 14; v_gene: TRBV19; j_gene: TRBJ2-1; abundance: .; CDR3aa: CVSTWQGRGNEQFF; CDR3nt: TGTGTCAGCACCTGGCAGGGGCGCGGAAATGAGCAGTTCTTC
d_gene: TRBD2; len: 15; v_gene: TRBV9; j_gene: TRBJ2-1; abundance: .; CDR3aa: CASSVFASGLGEQFF; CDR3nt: TGTGCCAGCAGCGTATTCGCTAGCGGCCTTGGGGAGCAGTTCTTC
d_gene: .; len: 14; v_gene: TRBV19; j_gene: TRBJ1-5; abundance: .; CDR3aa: CASSTNRVSQPQHF; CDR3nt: TGTGCCAGTAGTACGAACAGGGTTAGTCAGCCCCAGCATTTT
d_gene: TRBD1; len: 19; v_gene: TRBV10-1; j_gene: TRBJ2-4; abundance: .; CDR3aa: CASSGGGQGAFGAKNIQYF; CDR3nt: TGCGCCAGCAGTGGTGGAGGACAGGGGGCGTTTGGAGCCAAAAACATTCAGTACTTC
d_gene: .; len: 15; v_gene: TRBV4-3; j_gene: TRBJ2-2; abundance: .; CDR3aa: CASSQDEGVPGELFF; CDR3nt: TGCGCCAGCAGCCAAGATGAGGGGGTCCCCGGGGAGCTGTTTTTT
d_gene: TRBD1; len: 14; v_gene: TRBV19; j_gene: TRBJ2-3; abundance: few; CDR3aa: CASSPTGNTDTQYF; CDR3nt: TGTGCCAGTAGCCCGACAGGGAACACAGATACGCAGTATTTT
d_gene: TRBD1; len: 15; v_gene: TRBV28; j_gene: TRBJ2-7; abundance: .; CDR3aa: CASSIPRTGSYEQYF; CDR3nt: TGTGCCAGCAGTATCCCCCGGACAGGATCCTACGAGCAGTACTTC
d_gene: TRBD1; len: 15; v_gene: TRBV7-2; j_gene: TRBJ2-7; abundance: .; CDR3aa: CASSLATGGFSEQYF; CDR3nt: TGTGCCAGCAGCTTAGCGACAGGGGGGTTTTCCGAGCAGTACTTC
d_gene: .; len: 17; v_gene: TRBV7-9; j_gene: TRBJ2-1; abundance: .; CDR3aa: CSSSPNLRGSAYNEQFF; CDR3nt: TGTTCCAGCAGCCCGAACCTGCGGGGCTCCGCCTACAATGAGCAGTTCTTC
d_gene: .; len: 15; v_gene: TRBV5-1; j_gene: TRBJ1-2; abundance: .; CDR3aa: CASSLEVGQNYGYTF; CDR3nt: TGCGCCAGCAGCTTGGAGGTGGGGCAGAACTATGGCTACACCTTC
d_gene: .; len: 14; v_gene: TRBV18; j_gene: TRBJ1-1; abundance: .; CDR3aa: CASSVRGGDTEAFF; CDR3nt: TGTGCCAGCTCAGTCAGGGGAGGGGACACTGAAGCTTTCTTT
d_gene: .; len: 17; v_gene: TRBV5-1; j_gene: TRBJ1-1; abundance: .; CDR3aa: CASSLEGYGRGSTEAFF; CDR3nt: TGCGCCAGCAGCTTGGAAGGCTACGGGAGGGGGTCCACTGAAGCTTTCTTT
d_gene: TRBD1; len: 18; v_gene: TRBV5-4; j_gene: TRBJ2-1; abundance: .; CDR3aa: CASSLSTVWTGGRNEQFF; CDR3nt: TGTGCCAGCAGCTTGTCGACCGTCTGGACAGGGGGCCGGAATGAGCAGTTCTTC
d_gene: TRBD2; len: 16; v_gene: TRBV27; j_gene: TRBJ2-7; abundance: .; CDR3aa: CASSLSAGGSLYEQYF; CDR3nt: TGTGCCAGCAGTTTATCGGCGGGAGGGTCCCTTTACGAGCAGTACTTC
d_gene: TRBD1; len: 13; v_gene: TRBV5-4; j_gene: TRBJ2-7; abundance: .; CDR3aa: CASSGGQGAKQYF; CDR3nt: TGTGCCAGCAGCGGAGGACAGGGGGCGAAGCAGTACTTC
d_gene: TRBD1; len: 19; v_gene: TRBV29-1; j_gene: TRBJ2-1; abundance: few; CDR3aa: CSVEDLRTGGLVNYNEQFF; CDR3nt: TGCAGCGTTGAAGATCTGCGGACAGGGGGCCTAGTAAACTACAATGAGCAGTTCTTC
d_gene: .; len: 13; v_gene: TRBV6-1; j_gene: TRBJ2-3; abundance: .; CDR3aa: CASTRRDLDTQYF; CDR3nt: TGTGCCAGCACCCGAAGGGACTTAGATACGCAGTATTTT
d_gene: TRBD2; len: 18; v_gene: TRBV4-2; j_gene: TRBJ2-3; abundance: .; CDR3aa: CASSQDGTSGHSTDTQYF; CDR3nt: TGTGCCAGCAGCCAAGATGGAACTAGCGGACATAGCACAGATACGCAGTATTTT
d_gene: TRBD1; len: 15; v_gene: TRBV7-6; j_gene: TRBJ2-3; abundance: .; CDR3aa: CASSFAGGGTDTQYF; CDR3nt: TGTGCCAGCAGCTTTGCAGGGGGCGGCACAGATACGCAGTATTTT
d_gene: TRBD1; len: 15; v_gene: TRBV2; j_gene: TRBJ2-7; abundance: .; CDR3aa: CASSDTGTGAYEQYF; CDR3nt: TGTGCCAGCAGTGACACCGGGACAGGCGCCTACGAGCAGTACTTC
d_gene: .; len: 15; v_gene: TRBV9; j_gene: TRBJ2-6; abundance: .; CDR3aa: CASSPRGSGANVLTF; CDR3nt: TGTGCCAGCAGCCCCAGAGGCTCTGGGGCCAACGTCCTGACTTTC
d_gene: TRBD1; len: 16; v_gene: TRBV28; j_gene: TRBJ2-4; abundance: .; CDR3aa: CASSFGPGQGNNIQYF; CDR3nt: TGTGCCAGCAGTTTCGGCCCTGGACAGGGGAACAACATTCAGTACTTC
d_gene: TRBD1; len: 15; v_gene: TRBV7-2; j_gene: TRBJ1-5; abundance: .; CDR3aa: CASSLVGRGSQPQHF; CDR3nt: TGTGCCAGCAGCTTAGTAGGCAGGGGGAGTCAGCCCCAGCATTTT
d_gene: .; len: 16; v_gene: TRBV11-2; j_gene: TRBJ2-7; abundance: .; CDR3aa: CASSSAGGQHAYEQYF; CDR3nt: TGTGCCAGCAGCTCAGCCGGGGGGCAGCACGCCTACGAGCAGTACTTC
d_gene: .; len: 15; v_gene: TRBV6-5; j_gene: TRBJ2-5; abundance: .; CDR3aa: CASSWGVGREETQYF; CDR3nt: TGTGCCAGCAGTTGGGGGGTGGGGCGAGAAGAGACCCAGTACTTC
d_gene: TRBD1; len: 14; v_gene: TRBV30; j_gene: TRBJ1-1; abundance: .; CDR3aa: CAGSTGAISTEAFF; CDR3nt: TGTGCCGGATCGACAGGGGCGATAAGCACTGAAGCTTTCTTT
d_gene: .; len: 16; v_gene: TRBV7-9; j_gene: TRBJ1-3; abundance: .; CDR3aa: CSSSSPPGVSGNTIYF; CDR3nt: TGTTCCAGCAGCTCCCCCCCCGGAGTTTCTGGAAACACCATATATTTT
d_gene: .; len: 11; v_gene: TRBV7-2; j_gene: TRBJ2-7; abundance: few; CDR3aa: CASSPAYEQYF; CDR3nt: TGTGCCAGCAGCCCAGCCTACGAGCAGTACTTC
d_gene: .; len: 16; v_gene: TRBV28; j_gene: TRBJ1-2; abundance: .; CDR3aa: CASSLGRRTAPRGYTF; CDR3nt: TGTGCCAGCAGTTTGGGTCGTCGGACAGCCCCTAGGGGCTACACCTTC
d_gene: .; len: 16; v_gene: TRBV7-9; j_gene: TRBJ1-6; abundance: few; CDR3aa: CASSLSVGQGNSPLHF; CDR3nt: TGTGCCAGCAGCTTATCGGTAGGGCAGGGGAATTCACCCCTCCACTTT
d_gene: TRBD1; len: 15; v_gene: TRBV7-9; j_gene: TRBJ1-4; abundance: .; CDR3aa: CASSLSGQGNEKLFF; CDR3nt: TGTGCCAGCAGCTTATCGGGACAGGGGAATGAAAAACTGTTTTTT
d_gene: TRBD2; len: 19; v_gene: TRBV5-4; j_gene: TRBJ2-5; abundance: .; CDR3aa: CASSLSSAGVAGGQETQYF; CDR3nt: TGTGCCAGCAGCTTGTCTTCAGCAGGGGTAGCGGGGGGCCAAGAGACCCAGTACTTC
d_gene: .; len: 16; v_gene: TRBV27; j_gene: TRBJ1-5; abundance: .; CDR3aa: CASSLRGIGGNQPQHF; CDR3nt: TGTGCCAGCAGTTTACGAGGGATTGGCGGCAATCAGCCCCAGCATTTT
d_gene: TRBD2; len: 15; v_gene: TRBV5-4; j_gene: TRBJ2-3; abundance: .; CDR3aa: CASSPGTSPTDTQYF; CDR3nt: TGTGCCAGCAGCCCAGGGACTAGCCCAACAGATACGCAGTATTTT
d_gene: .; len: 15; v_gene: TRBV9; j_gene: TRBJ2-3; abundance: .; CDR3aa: CASSTRDTSTDTQYF; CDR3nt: TGTGCCAGCAGCACCCGGGACACAAGCACAGATACGCAGTATTTT